The sample holds many counts of the clone carrying this T cell receptor (beta chain). The data stem from a study of Graves' ophthalmopathy and Graves' hyperthyroidism. Moderate-to-severe activity, CAS ≥3, NOSPECS ≥4 and duration under 3 months were recorded for donors with ophthalmopathy. This CDR3 is 15 amino acids long. CDR1 and CDR2 from the germline V gene are MNHNS and SASEGT. Trimming removed 3 bases at V and 5 bases at J, with 17 bases between. Amplification targeted the TCR beta CDR3 regions, with RNA transcripts as the source material. HTBI-primed RT-PCR formed the first round, and a multiplex PCR formed the second. TCRdb redid the calling of the multiplex PCR reads with MiXCR, one entry per CDR3 protein. The sample carries 300,000 or so distinct CDR3 sequences, roughly 15% recorded once.

The sequence derives from an adult man with Graves' ophthalmopathy. The sample was peripheral blood. The V call is TRBV6-1, the J call TRBJ2-7; D tentatively fits TRBD1 or TRBD2 (7 bases each). CDR3 DNA: TGTGCCAGCAGTGACCGCGGCAGGGGGGGGAACGAGCAGTACTTC. Encoded protein: CASSDRGRGGNEQYF.